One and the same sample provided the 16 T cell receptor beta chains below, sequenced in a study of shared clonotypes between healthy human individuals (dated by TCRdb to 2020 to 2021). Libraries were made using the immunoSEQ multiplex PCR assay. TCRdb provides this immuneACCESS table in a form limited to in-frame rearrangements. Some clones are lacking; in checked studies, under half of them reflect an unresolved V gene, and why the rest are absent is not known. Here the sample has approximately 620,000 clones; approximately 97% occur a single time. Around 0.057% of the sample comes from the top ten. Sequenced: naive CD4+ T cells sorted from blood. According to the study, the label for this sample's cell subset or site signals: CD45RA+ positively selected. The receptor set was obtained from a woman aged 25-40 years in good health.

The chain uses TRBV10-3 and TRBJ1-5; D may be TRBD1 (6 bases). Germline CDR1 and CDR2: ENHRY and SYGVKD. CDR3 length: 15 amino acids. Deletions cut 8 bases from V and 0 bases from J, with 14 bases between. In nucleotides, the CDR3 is TGTGCCATCGGGGGCAGGGTAAATAGCAATCAGCCCCAGCATTTT. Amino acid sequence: CAIGGRVNSNQPQHF.

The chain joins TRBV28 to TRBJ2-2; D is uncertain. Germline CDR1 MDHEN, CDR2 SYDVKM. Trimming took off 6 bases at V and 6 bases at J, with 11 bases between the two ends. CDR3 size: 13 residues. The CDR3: CASSLLRPGELFF. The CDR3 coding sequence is TGTGCCAGCAGCCTCCTGCGACCCGGGGAGCTGTTTTTT.

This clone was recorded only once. CDR3 bases: TGTGCCAGCAGGGGGACAGCCAATTCACCCCTCCACTTT. Amino acid sequence: CASRGTANSPLHF. The chain combines TRBV7-9 with TRBJ1-6, with 7 bases fitting TRBD1. CDR3 length equals 13 residues. The V gene's germline CDR1 is SEHNR and CDR2 FQNEAQ (reference sequence). The V segment lost 6 bases and the J segment 7 bases; nucleotides outside the gene matches: 3.

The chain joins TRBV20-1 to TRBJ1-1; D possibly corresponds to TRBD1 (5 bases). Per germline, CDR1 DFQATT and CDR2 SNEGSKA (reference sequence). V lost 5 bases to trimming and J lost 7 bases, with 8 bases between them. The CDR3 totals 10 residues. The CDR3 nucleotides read TGCAGTGCTCGGGGACTTGAAGCTTTCTTT. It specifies CSARGLEAFF.

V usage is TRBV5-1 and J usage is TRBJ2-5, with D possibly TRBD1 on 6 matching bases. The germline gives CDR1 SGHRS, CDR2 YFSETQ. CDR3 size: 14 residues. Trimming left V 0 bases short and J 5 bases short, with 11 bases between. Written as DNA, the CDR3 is TGCGCCAGCAGCTTGGACGCAGGGGTTGAGACCCAGTACTTC. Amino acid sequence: CASSLDAGVETQYF.

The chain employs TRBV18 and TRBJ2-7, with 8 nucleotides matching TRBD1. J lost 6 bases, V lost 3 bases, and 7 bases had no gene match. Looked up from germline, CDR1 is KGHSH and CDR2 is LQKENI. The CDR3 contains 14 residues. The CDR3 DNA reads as TGTGCCAGCTCACCGCCCAGGGGGCGCTCCGAGCAGTACTTC. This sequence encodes CASSPPRGRSEQYF.

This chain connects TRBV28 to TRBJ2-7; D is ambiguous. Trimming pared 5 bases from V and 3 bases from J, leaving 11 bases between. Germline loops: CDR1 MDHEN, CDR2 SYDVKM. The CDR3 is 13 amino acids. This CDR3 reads CASSLSWDYEQYF. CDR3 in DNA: TGTGCCAGCAGTCTCTCGTGGGACTACGAGCAGTACTTC.

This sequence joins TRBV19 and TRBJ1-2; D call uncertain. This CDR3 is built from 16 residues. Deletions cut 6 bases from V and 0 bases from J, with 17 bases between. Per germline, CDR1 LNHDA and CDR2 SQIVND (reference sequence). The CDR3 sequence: CASSPQAAVSNYGYTF. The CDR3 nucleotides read TGTGCCAGTAGCCCTCAGGCAGCTGTTTCTAACTATGGCTACACCTTC.

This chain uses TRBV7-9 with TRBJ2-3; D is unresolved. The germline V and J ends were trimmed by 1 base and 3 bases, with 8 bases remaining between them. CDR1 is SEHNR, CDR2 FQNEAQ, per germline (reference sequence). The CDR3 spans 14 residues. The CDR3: CASSLVPATDTQYF. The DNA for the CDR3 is TGTGCCAGCAGCTTAGTTCCGGCAACAGATACGCAGTATTTT.

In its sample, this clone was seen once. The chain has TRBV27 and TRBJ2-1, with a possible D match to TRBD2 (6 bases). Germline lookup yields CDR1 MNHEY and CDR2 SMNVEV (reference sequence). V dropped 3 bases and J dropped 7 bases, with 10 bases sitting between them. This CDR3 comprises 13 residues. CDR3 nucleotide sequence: TGTGCCAGCAGTTTTCGGGAGCTGAATGAGCAGTTCTTC. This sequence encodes CASSFRELNEQFF.

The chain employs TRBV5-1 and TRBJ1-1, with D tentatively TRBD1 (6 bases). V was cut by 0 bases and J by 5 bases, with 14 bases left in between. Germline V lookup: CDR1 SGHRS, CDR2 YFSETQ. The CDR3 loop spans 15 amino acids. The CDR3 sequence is CASSLAMGQWTEAFF. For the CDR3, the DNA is TGCGCCAGCAGCTTGGCGATGGGACAATGGACTGAAGCTTTCTTT.

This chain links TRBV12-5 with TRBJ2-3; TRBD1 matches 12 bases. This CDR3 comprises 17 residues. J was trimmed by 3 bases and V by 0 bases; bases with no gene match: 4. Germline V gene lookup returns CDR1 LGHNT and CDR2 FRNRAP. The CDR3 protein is CASGLVRGQGATDTQYF. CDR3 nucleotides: TGTGCTAGTGGTTTGGTAAGGGGACAGGGGGCTACAGATACGCAGTATTTT.

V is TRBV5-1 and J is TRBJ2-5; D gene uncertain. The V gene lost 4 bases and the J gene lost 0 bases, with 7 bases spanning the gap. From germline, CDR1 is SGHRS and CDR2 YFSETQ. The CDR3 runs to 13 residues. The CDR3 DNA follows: TGCGCCAGCAGCCACAACTACCAAGAGACCCAGTACTTC. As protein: CASSHNYQETQYF.

The CDR3 loop reads CASSLAGAYEQYF. In DNA form, the CDR3 reads TGTGCCAGCAGCTTAGCGGGAGCCTACGAGCAGTACTTC. The rearrangement links TRBV7-9 to TRBJ2-7, with D possibly TRBD2 on 5 matching bases. The CDR3 spans 13 residues. Deletions cut 0 bases from V and 2 bases from J, with 5 bases between. CDR1 is SEHNR, CDR2 FQNEAQ, per germline (reference sequence).

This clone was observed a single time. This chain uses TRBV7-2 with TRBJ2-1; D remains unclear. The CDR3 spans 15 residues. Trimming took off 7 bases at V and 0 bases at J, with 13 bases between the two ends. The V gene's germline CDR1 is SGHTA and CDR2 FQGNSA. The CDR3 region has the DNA TGTGCCAGCAAAATAGTAGCTAGCTCCTACAATGAGCAGTTCTTC. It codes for CASKIVASSYNEQFF. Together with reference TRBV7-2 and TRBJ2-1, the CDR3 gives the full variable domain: GAGVSQSPSNKVTEKGKDVELRCDPISGHTALYWYRQSLGQGLEFLIYFQGNSAPDKSGLPSDRFSAERTGGSVSTLTIQRTQQEDSAVYLCASKIVASSYNEQFFGPGTRLTVL.

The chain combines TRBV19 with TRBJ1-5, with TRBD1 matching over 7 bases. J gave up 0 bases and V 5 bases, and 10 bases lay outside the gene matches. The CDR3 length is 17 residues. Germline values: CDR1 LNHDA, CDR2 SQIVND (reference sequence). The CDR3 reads CASSSNNRGNSNQPQHF. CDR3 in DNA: TGTGCCAGTAGTTCGAATAACAGGGGCAATAGCAATCAGCCCCAGCATTTT. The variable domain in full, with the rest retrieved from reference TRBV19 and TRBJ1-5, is DGGITQSPKYLFRKEGQNVTLSCEQNLNHDAMYWYRQDPGQGLRLIYYSQIVNDFQKGDIAEGYSVSREKKESFPLTVTSAQKNPTAFYLCASSSNNRGNSNQPQHFGDGTRLSIL.